The table lists the clone carrying this TCR beta chain with many counts. This entry comes from a study of T cell repertoires in cytomegalovirus infection. One entry per CDR3 protein results from TCRdb running MiXCR on the reads. Of hundreds of thousands of distinct CDR3 sequences listed, roughly 26% are singletons. Per germline, CDR1 SEHNR and CDR2 FQNEAQ (reference sequence). Trimming at V came to 5 bases and at J to 0 bases, leaving 11 bases not matched to a gene. There are 17 residues in the CDR3. This clonotype was sampled from a human donor in good health (CMV status not recorded). Some clones in this sample may be carry-over from other donors' samples. This rearrangement joins TRBV7-9 to TRBJ1-1; 8 bases line up with TRBD1. The sequenced sample consisted of CD8+ T cells from PBMCs. As DNA, the CDR3 is TGTGCCAGCAGCACCGACGATCGGACAGGGTTGAACACTGAAGCTTTCTTT. Translating gives CASSTDDRTGLNTEAFF.